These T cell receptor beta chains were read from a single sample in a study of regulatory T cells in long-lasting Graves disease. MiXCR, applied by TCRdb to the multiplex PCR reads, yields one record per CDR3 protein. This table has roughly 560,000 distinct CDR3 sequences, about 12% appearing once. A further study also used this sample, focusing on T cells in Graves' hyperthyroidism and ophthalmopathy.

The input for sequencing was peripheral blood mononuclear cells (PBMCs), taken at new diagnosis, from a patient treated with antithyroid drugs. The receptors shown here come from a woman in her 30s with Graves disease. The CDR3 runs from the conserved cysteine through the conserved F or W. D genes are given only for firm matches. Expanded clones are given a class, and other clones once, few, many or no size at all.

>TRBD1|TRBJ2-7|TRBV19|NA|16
CASSIGLGQGSHEQYF
TGTGCCAGTAGTATAGGCTTGGGACAGGGGTCCCACGAGCAGTACTTC
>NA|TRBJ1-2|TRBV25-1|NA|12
CASSEWAGGYTF
TGTGCCAGCAGTGAGTGGGCGGGAGGCTACACCTTC
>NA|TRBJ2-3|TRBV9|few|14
CASSVAYYTDTQYF
TGTGCCAGCAGCGTAGCTTATTACACAGATACGCAGTATTTT
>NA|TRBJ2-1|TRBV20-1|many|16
CSARDVRRAGRDEQFF
TGCAGTGCTAGAGATGTTAGGAGGGCAGGCAGGGATGAGCAGTTCTTC
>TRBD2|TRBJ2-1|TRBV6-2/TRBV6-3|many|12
CASRYSGRGQFF
TGTGCCAGCAGGTATAGCGGGAGGGGGCAGTTCTTC
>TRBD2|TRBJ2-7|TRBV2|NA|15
CASMLASGFSYEQYF
TGTGCCAGCATGCTCGCTAGCGGGTTTTCCTACGAGCAGTACTTC
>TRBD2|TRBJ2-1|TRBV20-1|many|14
CTITAGGPYNEQFF
TGCACCATTACGGCGGGAGGGCCCTACAATGAGCAGTTCTTC
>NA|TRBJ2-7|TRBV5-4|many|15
CASRGLEGGKYEQYF
TGTGCCAGCAGAGGCTTGGAAGGCGGGAAGTACGAGCAGTACTTC
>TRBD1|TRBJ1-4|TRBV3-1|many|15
CASSARGDRGEKLFF
TGTGCCAGCAGTGCACGGGGGGACAGGGGCGAAAAACTGTTTTTT
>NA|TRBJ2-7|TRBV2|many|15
CASSEHRPRAYEQYF
TGTGCCAGCAGTGAGCACAGGCCTAGGGCCTACGAGCAGTACTTC
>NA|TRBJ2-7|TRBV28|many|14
CASSLRGPPYEQYF
TGTGCCAGCAGTTTGCGGGGACCCCCGTACGAGCAGTACTTC
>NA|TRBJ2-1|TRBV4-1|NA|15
CASSHRQAPYNEQFF
TGCGCCAGCAGCCACCGACAGGCGCCTTACAATGAGCAGTTCTTC
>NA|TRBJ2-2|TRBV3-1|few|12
CASSPPLGELFF
TGTGCCAGCAGCCCCCCCCTCGGGGAGCTGTTTTTT
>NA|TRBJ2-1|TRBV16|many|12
CASSQWTVGQFF
TGTGCCAGCAGCCAATGGACAGTTGGGCAGTTCTTC
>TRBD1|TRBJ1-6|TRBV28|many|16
CASSRERDREFSPLHF
TGTGCCAGCAGCCGGGAGCGGGACAGGGAATTTTCACCCCTCCACTTT
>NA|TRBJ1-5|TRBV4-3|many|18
CASSQVFSGPYSNQPQHF
TGCGCCAGCAGCCAAGTCTTCTCAGGCCCCTATAGCAATCAGCCCCAGCATTTT
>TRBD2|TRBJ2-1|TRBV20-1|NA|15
CSARDAGEWDNEQFF
TGCAGTGCTAGAGACGCGGGAGAGTGGGACAATGAGCAGTTCTTC
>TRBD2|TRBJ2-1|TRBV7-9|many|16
CASSLATSGSGYEQFF
TGTGCCAGCAGCTTAGCGACTAGCGGGAGTGGCTATGAGCAGTTCTTC
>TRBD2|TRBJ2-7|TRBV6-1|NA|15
CASGRGTSGTYEQYF
TGTGCCAGCGGGCGGGGGACTAGCGGTACCTACGAGCAGTACTTC
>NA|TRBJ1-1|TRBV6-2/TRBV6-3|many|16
CASSYSLGAGVTEAFF
TGTGCCAGCAGTTACTCCCTCGGCGCAGGGGTCACTGAAGCTTTCTTT
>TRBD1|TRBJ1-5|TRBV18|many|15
CASSLGQGMGQPQHF
TGTGCCAGCTCACTCGGACAGGGAATGGGTCAGCCCCAGCATTTT
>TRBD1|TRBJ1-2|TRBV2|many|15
CASSSQGARDYGYTF
TGTGCCAGCAGTTCTCAGGGGGCGCGAGACTATGGCTACACCTTC
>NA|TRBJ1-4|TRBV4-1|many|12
CASSQALRKLFF
TGCGCCAGCAGCCAGGCACTCCGGAAACTGTTTTTT
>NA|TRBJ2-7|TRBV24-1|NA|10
CATTSSEQYF
TGTGCCACCACTTCCTCCGAGCAGTACTTC
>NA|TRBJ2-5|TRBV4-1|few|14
CASSPGPLIETQYF
TGCGCCAGCAGCCCGGGACCCCTGATAGAGACCCAGTACTTC
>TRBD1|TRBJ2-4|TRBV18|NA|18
CASSSPYRQGEAKNIQYF
TGTGCCAGCTCCTCTCCCTATCGACAGGGCGAAGCCAAAAACATTCAGTACTTC